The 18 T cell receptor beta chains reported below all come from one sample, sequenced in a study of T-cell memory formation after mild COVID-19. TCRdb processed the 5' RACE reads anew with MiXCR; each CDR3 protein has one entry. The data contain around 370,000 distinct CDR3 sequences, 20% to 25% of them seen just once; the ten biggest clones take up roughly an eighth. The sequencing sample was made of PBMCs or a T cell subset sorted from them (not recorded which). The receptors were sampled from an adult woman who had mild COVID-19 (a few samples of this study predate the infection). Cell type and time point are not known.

The CDR3 DNA reads as TGTGCCAGCAGCCAACCTGACTCAGAGACCCAGTACTTC. This encodes CASSQPDSETQYF. The chain is built from TRBV4-2 and TRBJ2-5; D unclear. This CDR3 is 13 amino acids long. Trimming removed 2 bases at V and 4 bases at J, with 8 bases between. Germline-derived CDR1 and CDR2 are LGHNA and YNFKEQ.

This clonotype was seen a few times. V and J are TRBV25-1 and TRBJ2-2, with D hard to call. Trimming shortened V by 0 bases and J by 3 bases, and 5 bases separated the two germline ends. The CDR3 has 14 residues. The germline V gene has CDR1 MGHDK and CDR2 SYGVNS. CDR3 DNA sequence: TGTGCCAGCAGTGAATATTCGGACACCGGGGAGCTGTTTTTT. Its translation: CASSEYSDTGELFF.

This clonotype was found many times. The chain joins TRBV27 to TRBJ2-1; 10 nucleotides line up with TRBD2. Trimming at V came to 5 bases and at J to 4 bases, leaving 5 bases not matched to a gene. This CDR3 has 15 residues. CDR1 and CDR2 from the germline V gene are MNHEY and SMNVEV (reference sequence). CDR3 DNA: TGTGCCAGCAGTCCAGCTAGCGGGGGATACAATGAGCAGTTCTTC. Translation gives CASSPASGGYNEQFF.

This chain's CDR3 is CASSPSTISQPQHF. DNA of the CDR3: TGTGCCAGCAGCCCATCGACAATATCTCAGCCCCAGCATTTT. This chain uses TRBV5-5 with TRBJ1-5; no firm D call. This CDR3 has 14 amino acids. The ends were cut back, 4 bases at V and 6 bases at J, with 14 bases in the middle. CDR1 is SGHKS and CDR2 is YYEKEE in the germline V gene (reference sequence). Filled out from reference TRBV5-5 and TRBJ1-5, the complete variable domain reads DAGVTQSPTHLIKTRGQQVTLRCSPISGHKSVSWYQQVLGQGPQFIFQYYEKEERGRGNFPDRFSARQFPNYSSELNVNALLLGDSALYLCASSPSTISQPQHFGDGTRLSIL.

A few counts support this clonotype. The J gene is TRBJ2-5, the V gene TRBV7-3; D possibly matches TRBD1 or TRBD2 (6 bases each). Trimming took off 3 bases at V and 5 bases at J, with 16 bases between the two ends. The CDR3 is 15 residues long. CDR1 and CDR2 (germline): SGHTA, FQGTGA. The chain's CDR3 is CASSFGAQGGETQYF. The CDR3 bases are TGTGCCAGCAGCTTTGGTGCACAGGGAGGCGAGACCCAGTACTTC.

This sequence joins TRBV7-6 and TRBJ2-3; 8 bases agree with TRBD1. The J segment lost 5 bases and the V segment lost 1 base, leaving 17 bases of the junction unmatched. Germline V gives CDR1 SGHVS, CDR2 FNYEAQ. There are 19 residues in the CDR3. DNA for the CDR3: TGTGCCAGCAGCTTAGGTCGTCCCACCCAGGGGGCGCGTAGAGATACGCAGTATTTT. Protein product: CASSLGRPTQGARRDTQYF.

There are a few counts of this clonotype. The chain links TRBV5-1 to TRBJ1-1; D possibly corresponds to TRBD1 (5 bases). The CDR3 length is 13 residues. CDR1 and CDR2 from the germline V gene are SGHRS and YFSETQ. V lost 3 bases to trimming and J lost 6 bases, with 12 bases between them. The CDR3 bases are TGCGCCAGCAGCTATGGGGCGAGGGCTGAAGCTTTCTTT. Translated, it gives CASSYGARAEAFF.

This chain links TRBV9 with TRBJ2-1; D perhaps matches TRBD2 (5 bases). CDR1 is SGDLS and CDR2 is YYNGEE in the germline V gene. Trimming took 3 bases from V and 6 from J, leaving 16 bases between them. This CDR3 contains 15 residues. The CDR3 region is CASSAVATDFNEQFF. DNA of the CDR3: TGTGCCAGCAGCGCGGTAGCGACGGATTTCAATGAGCAGTTCTTC.

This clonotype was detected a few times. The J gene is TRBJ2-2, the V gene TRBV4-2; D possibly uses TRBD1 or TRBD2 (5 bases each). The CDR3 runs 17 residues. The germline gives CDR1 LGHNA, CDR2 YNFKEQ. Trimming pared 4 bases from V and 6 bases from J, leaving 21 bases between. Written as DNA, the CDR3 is TGTGCCAGCAGCCCCCTCCCGGGGCCCCAAGTGTCCGGGGAGCTGTTTTTT. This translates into CASSPLPGPQVSGELFF.

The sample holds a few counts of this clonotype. Written as DNA, the CDR3 is TGTGCCAGCAGCTTGTGGAGGACTGAAGCTTTCTTT. Its translation is CASSLWRTEAFF. The chain combines TRBV5-4 with TRBJ1-1; no firm D call. Deletions cut 1 base from V and 5 bases from J, with 6 bases between. Germline V gene sequence: CDR1 SGHNT, CDR2 YYREEE (reference sequence). This CDR3 region has 12 residues.

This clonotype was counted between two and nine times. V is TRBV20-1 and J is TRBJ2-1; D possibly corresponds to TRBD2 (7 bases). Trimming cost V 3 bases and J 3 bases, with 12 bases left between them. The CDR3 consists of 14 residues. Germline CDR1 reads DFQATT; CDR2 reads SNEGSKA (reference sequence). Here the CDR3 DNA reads TGCAGTGCTAGTGGGGGCGGGAGCTACAATGAGCAGTTCTTC. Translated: CSASGGGSYNEQFF.

CDR3 in amino acids: CASSFSGTATDTQYF. CDR3 in DNA: TGTGCCAGCTCCTTCTCCGGGACAGCCACAGATACGCAGTATTTT. The rearrangement uses TRBV6-2 or TRBV6-3 and TRBJ2-3; 7 nucleotides line up with TRBD1. CDR3 size: 15 residues. Germline CDR1 is MNHEY and CDR2 is SVGEGT. V gave up 8 bases and J gave up 2 bases; unmatched junction bases: 10.

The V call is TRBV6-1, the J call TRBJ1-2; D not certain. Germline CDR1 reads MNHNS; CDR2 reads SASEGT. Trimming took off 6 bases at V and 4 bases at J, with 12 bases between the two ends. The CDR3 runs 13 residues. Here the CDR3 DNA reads TGTGCCAGCAGACCCAACACCGCCTATGGCTACACCTTC. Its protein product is CASRPNTAYGYTF.

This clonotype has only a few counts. CDR3 sequence (DNA): TGCGCCAGCAGCTGGGGGGACGGGGGCCAGCAGCCCCAGCATTTT. Translating gives CASSWGDGGQQPQHF. The chain couples TRBV5-1 to TRBJ1-5; D may be TRBD1 (6 bases). The CDR3 contains 15 residues. Germline CDR1 is SGHRS and CDR2 is YFSETQ. Trimming shortened V by 3 bases and J by 7 bases, and 17 bases separated the two germline ends.

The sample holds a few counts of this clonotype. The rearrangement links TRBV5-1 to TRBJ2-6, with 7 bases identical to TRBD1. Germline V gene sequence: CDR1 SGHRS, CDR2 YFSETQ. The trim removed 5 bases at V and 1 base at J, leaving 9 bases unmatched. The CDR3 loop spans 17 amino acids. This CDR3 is CASSPQGSHSGANVLTF. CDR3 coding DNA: TGCGCCAGCAGTCCACAGGGGTCTCATTCTGGGGCCAACGTCCTGACTTTC.

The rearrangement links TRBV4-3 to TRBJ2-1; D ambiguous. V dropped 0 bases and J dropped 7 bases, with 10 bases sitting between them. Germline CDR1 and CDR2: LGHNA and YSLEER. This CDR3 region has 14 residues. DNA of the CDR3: TGCGCCAGCAGCCAAGATCTCCTGGGGAATGAGCAGTTCTTC. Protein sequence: CASSQDLLGNEQFF.

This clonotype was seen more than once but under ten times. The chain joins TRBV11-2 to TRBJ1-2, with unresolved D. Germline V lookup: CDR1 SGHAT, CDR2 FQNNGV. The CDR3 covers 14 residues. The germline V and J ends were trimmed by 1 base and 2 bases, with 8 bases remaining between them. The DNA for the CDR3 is TGTGCCAGCAGCTTAGCAGGACCCAACTATGGCTACACCTTC. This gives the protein CASSLAGPNYGYTF.

The CDR3 nucleotides are TGTGCCAGCAGCTCCCCGGGGGGAGATGCCGATGAGCAGTTCTTC. It is translated as CASSSPGGDADEQFF. This rearrangement joins TRBV11-3 to TRBJ2-1, with 7 bases aligning to TRBD2. Trimming took 4 bases from V and 8 from J; bases not matched to a gene: 11. CDR1 and CDR2 from the germline V gene are SGHNT and YENEEA. This CDR3 region has 15 residues.